The rows below give T cell receptor beta chains drawn from one sample of a study of shared clonotypes between healthy human individuals. Sequencing was performed with immunoSEQ multiplex PCR; in TCRdb, only in-frame clones are kept and a portion is missing. The sample lists around 300,000 clones, over 75% occurring once. Specimen: memory CD8+ T cells sorted from blood. The origin of the receptors is a young man in good health. CDR3s include the opening cysteine and the closing phenylalanine or tryptophan. The D gene is left open where the match is weak. Size values are once, few and many counts, or a class for expanded clones, and some rows have none.

size	V	D	J	DNA	CDR3
-	TRBV23-1	-	TRBJ2-3	TGCGCCAGCGTCACCCAAGGAGATACGCAGTATTTT	CASVTQGDTQYF
-	TRBV27	-	TRBJ1-2	TGTGCCAGCAGTTTGGGGGGAGATCGCATCGGGTATGGCTACACCTTC	CASSLGGDRIGYGYTF
-	TRBV4-1	TRBD1	TRBJ2-7	TGCGCCAGCAGCCAGAGGACAGGGGGCCGCTACGAGCAGTACTTC	CASSQRTGGRYEQYF
-	TRBV15	-	TRBJ2-4	TGTGCCACCAGCACTGGACAGCCGGGTTTGGTCATTCAGTACTTC	CATSTGQPGLVIQYF
-	TRBV7-9	-	TRBJ2-3	TGTGCCAGCACCTACACAGATACGCAGTATTTT	CASTYTDTQYF
once	TRBV5-4	TRBD1	TRBJ1-5	TGTGCCAGCAGTCGGGACAGAAATCAGCCCCAGCATTTT	CASSRDRNQPQHF
-	TRBV2	-	TRBJ1-2	TGTGCCAGCAGTGAGCTGACAGGTTCCAACTATGGCTACACCTTC	CASSELTGSNYGYTF
-	TRBV5-6	-	TRBJ2-7	TGTGCCAGCAGCTCGAGACTAATTTACTACGAGCAGTACTTC	CASSSRLIYYEQYF
-	TRBV7-9	-	TRBJ2-1	TGTGCCAGCAGCCAAACAGGGAGGGAGTTCTTC	CASSQTGREFF
-	TRBV2	-	TRBJ1-5	TGTGCCAGCAGTGAAGGGGGCGGACGGGGTCAGCCCCAGCATTTT	CASSEGGGRGQPQHF